The source of this TCR beta chain is a study of shared clonotypes between healthy human individuals. CDR1 and CDR2 from the germline V gene are MDHEN and SYDVKM. The V gene lost 6 bases and the J gene lost 5 bases, with 17 bases spanning the gap. The CDR3 totals 14 residues. Assay: immunoSEQ multiplex PCR; the TCRdb copy retains only in-frame clones and omits some. The sample carries more than 2 million clones, about 95% recorded once. It was CD45RO-negative cells, positively selected for CCR7, that made up naive CD8 cells, with terminally differentiated effector memory CD45RA+ cells excluded. The sequence was collected from a man between 18 and 29 years old in good health. Sequences were obtained from naive CD8+ T cells sorted from blood. This chain links TRBV28 with TRBJ2-7, with D maybe TRBD1 (6 bases). CDR3 DNA sequence: TGTGCCAGCAGCCGAACAGGGAGCGAGAACGAGCAGTACTTC. Translated: CASSRTGSENEQYF.